The 22 T cell receptor beta chains given below trace back to one sample, sequenced in a study of T cells in Graves' hyperthyroidism and ophthalmopathy. RNA transcripts provided the source from which TCR beta CDR3 regions were amplified. The HTBI primer set served for first-round RT-PCR of the TCR CDR3. A single record per CDR3 protein comes from TCRdb applying MiXCR to the multiplex PCR reads. This table has 540,000 or so distinct CDR3 sequences, roughly 46% appearing once. Source material: peripheral blood or thyroid tissue (not recorded which). All receptors derive from an adult woman with Graves' disease, either hyperthyroidism or ophthalmopathy (not recorded which).

This clonotype has only one observation. This chain uses TRBV5-7 with TRBJ2-6, with a tentative D call TRBD1 (6 bases). TRBV5-7 is reported as an ORF; its role is uncertain. Trimming stripped 5 bases from V and 0 bases from J, with 15 bases between. This CDR3 spans 17 amino acids. CDR3 sequence reads: CASSETGLVSGANVLTF. CDR3 nucleotides: TGTGCCAGCAGTGAAACAGGGTTGGTCTCTGGGGCCAACGTCCTGACTTTC.

This chain joins TRBV29-1 and TRBJ1-4, with D maybe TRBD1 (5 bases). V lost 4 bases, J lost 15 bases, and 21 bases lay in between. The germline V gene encodes CDR1 SQVTM and CDR2 ANQGSEA. The CDR3 extends over 13 amino acids. The CDR3: CSVVGCWDPGVFF. DNA of the CDR3: TGCAGCGTTGTCGGTTGTTGGGACCCCGGGGTGTTTTTT.

This clonotype appeared a few times. The V gene is TRBV27, the J gene TRBJ2-7; perhaps TRBD2 as D (5 bases). Germline-derived CDR1 and CDR2 are MNHEY and SMNVEV (reference sequence). This CDR3 comprises 14 residues. V was clipped by 5 bases and J by 2 bases, with 13 bases between them. The CDR3: CASSPLLRAYEQYF. The CDR3 region has the DNA TGTGCCAGCAGTCCACTCTTGCGGGCCTACGAGCAGTACTTC.

This clonotype was counted at least ten times. V is TRBV25-1 and J is TRBJ2-2; TRBD2 matches at 10 bases. V shed 3 bases, J shed 4 bases, and the junction held 20 bases outside the gene matches. The CDR3 sequence is 21 residues long. The germline V gene has CDR1 MGHDK and CDR2 SYGVNS. Written as DNA, the CDR3 is TGTGCCAGCAGTGATAGAGGTGGAGGAAGCGGGAGGGCCGGGGGCACCGGGGAGCTGTTTTTT. This sequence encodes CASSDRGGGSGRAGGTGELFF.

The V and J genes are TRBV28 and TRBJ1-1; D unclear. Trimming shortened V by 5 bases and J by 1 base, and 14 bases separated the two germline ends. Germline V gene data show CDR1 as MDHEN and CDR2 as SYDVKM. This CDR3 region has 15 residues. This CDR3 is CASSPSHSWNTEAFF. The CDR3 nucleotides are TGTGCCAGCAGTCCATCCCACTCTTGGAACACTGAAGCTTTCTTT.

This clonotype was recorded many times. V and J are TRBV5-1 and TRBJ2-7; the D gene is possibly TRBD2 (6 bases). The germline V gene has CDR1 SGHRS and CDR2 YFSETQ. V lost 7 bases and J 0 bases, leaving 14 bases between the germline ends. This CDR3 has 14 amino acids. The CDR3 loop is CASRESANSYEQYF. The DNA of the CDR3 is TGCGCCAGCCGGGAGAGTGCGAACTCCTACGAGCAGTACTTC.

This clonotype was seen ten or more times. Sequence at one end of the junction differs from germline and may be a read error. This chain uses TRBV28 with TRBJ1-5; D unresolved. This CDR3 spans 15 amino acids. Germline lookup yields CDR1 MDHEN and CDR2 SYDVKM. CDR3 protein: CASNLVAVTVQPQHF. CDR3 DNA sequence: TGTGCCAGCAATTTAGTGGCAGTAACAGTACAGCCCCAGCATTTT.

The table lists this clonotype with many counts. The rearrangement uses TRBV20-1 and TRBJ1-1; 7 nucleotides line up with TRBD1. There are 11 residues in the CDR3. Looked up from germline, CDR1 is DFQATT and CDR2 is SNEGSKA (reference sequence). CDR3 region: CGGQKNTEAFF. Written as DNA, the CDR3 is TGCGGGGGACAGAAGAACACTGAAGCTTTCTTT.

The V and J genes are TRBV7-9 and TRBJ2-5, with 11 bases aligning to TRBD1. Losses at the gene ends were 5 bases for V and 4 bases for J; bases not matched to a gene: 9. CDR1 and CDR2 from the germline V gene are SEHNR and FQNEAQ (reference sequence). This CDR3 region has 16 residues. The CDR3 loop is CASSQAGTGGTETQYF. CDR3 DNA: TGTGCCAGCAGCCAAGCCGGGACAGGGGGGACAGAGACCCAGTACTTC.

In this sample, this clonotype turned up many times. This rearrangement joins TRBV20-1 to TRBJ2-7; D remains unclear. Germline CDR1 reads DFQATT; CDR2 reads SNEGSKA (reference sequence). Trimming removed 3 bases from V and 3 bases from J, with 12 bases in between. The CDR3 is 13 residues long. CDR3 in DNA: TGCAGTGCTAGGGACCTCACCCTCTACGAGCAGTACTTC. This encodes CSARDLTLYEQYF.

In this sample, this clonotype turned up many times. The V gene is TRBV20-1, the J gene TRBJ2-7, with TRBD1 matching over 9 bases. The CDR3 covers 13 residues. The V and J ends lost 6 bases and 0 bases, in that order; junction bases with no gene match: 3. The germline V gene encodes CDR1 DFQATT and CDR2 SNEGSKA (reference sequence). The CDR3 loop reads CSARDRVSYEQYF. CDR3 in DNA: TGCAGTGCACGGGACAGGGTCTCCTACGAGCAGTACTTC.

This clonotype was counted at least ten times. The rearrangement uses TRBV12-3 or TRBV12-4 and TRBJ2-5; TRBD2 matches at 15 bases. The CDR3 extends over 15 amino acids. Trimming at V came to 5 bases and at J to 5 bases, leaving 3 bases not matched to a gene. CDR3 sequence: CASSRTSGRGETQYF. In nucleotides, the CDR3 is TGTGCCAGCAGTCGGACTAGCGGGAGGGGTGAGACCCAGTACTTC.

This clonotype occurred a few times. The chain recombines TRBV11-2 with TRBJ2-7; D tentatively reads TRBD1 or TRBD2 (6 bases each). The CDR3 totals 14 residues. Germline CDR1 and CDR2: SGHAT and FQNNGV. Between the trimmed V and J ends, which lost 5 bases and 4 bases, there was a span of 15 bases. This CDR3 reads CASSQVPGAYEQYF. The CDR3 nucleotides read TGTGCCAGCAGCCAAGTTCCGGGGGCGTACGAGCAGTACTTC.

The chain joins TRBV25-1 to TRBJ1-2; perhaps TRBD1 as D (6 bases). CDR3 length: 14 amino acids. V gave up 6 bases and J gave up 4 bases, with 15 bases separating them. CDR1 is MGHDK and CDR2 is SYGVNS in the germline V gene. The CDR3 protein is CASRGGGGIYGYTF. The CDR3 DNA is TGTGCCAGCAGGGGGGGAGGGGGGATCTATGGCTACACCTTC.

The chain employs TRBV29-1 and TRBJ2-7, with D unresolved. The CDR3 is made up of 11 amino acids. The germline V gene has CDR1 SQVTM and CDR2 ANQGSEA. Trimming stripped 2 bases from V and 6 bases from J, with 8 bases between. The CDR3: CSVEYGREQYF. In DNA, the CDR3 is TGCAGCGTTGAATATGGTCGCGAGCAGTACTTC.

With respect to this clonotype: A much bigger clone sits one base away, suggesting this may be a read error. The V gene is TRBV5-1, the J gene TRBJ2-7; D tentatively reads TRBD1 or TRBD2 (6 bases each). CDR1 is SGHRS and CDR2 is YFSETQ in the germline V gene. The CDR3 runs to 15 residues. CDR3 protein: CASSLAGRGGYGQYF. The DNA of the CDR3 is TGCGCCAGCAGCTTGGCCGGCAGGGGAGGCTACGGGCAGTACTTC.

The V call is TRBV20-1, the J call TRBJ2-7, with D unresolved. Per germline, CDR1 DFQATT and CDR2 SNEGSKA (reference sequence). The CDR3 length is 13 residues. Trimming left V 3 bases short and J 4 bases short, with 13 bases between. The CDR3 sequence: CSASPPPRYEQYF. CDR3 in DNA: TGCAGTGCTAGTCCCCCTCCCAGGTACGAGCAGTACTTC.

This clonotype came up many times. The V call is TRBV7-2, the J call TRBJ2-5, with 9 bases fitting TRBD2. The V and J ends lost 5 bases and 4 bases, in that order; junction bases with no gene match: 14. Germline V CDR1 and CDR2: SGHTA, FQGNSA. The CDR3 runs to 17 residues. The CDR3 loop reads CASSLPPWREGGETQYF. CDR3 nucleotide sequence: TGTGCCAGCAGCCTACCCCCTTGGCGGGAGGGAGGAGAGACCCAGTACTTC.

The chain recombines TRBV5-1 with TRBJ1-6; 9 positions match TRBD1. Germline values: CDR1 SGHRS, CDR2 YFSETQ. The CDR3 has 13 amino acids. Trimming took 8 bases from V and 5 from J; bases not matched to a gene: 2. The CDR3 DNA reads as TGCGCCAGGGGGACAGGGAATAATTCACCCCTCCACTTT. Encoded protein: CARGTGNNSPLHF.

The chain carries TRBV11-2 and TRBJ1-2; 7 positions match TRBD1. Germline V gene data show CDR1 as SGHAT and CDR2 as FQNNGV. The CDR3 has 14 amino acids. V lost 5 bases, J lost 5 bases, and 8 bases stayed unmatched. The CDR3 bases are TGTGCCAGCAGCGGAGGGGACAGAGTTTATGGCTACACCTTC. Translated: CASSGGDRVYGYTF.

The CDR3 here is CARTGGQEHQYF. In DNA form, the CDR3 reads TGTGCCAGAACAGGGGGCCAAGAGCACCAGTACTTC. The chain joins TRBV7-9 to TRBJ2-5, with 9 bases fitting TRBD1. Unmatched junction bases numbered 9, after V lost 9 bases and J lost 10 bases. In germline, CDR1 is SEHNR, CDR2 FQNEAQ (reference sequence). The CDR3 contains 12 residues.

This clonotype has at least ten counts. The chain has TRBV9 and TRBJ2-7; no clear D gene. Germline CDR1 is SGDLS and CDR2 is YYNGEE. There are 14 residues in the CDR3. V lost 0 bases to trimming and J lost 4 bases, with 11 bases between them. The CDR3 loop reads CASSVDPSLYEQYF. The CDR3 DNA follows: TGTGCCAGCAGCGTAGACCCATCACTATACGAGCAGTACTTC.